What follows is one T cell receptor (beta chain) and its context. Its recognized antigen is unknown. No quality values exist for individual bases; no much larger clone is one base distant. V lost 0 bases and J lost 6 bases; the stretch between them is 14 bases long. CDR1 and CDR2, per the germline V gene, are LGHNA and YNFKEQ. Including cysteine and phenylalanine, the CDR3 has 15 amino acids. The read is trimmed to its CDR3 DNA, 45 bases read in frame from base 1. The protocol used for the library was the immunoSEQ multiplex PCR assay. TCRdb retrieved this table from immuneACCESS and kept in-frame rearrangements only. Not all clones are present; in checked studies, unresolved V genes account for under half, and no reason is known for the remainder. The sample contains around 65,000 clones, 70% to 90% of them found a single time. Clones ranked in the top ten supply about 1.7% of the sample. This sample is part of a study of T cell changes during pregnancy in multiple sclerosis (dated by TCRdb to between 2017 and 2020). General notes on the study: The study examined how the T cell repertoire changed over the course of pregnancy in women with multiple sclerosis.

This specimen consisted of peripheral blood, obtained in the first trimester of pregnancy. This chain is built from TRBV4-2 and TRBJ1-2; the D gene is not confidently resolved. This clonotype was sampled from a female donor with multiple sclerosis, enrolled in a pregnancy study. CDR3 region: CASSQELAGSDGYTF. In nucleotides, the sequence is TGTGCCAGCAGCCAAGAGTTGGCCGGGAGTGATGGCTACACCTTC.